The clone carrying this TCR beta chain was counted a single time. This table comes from immunoSEQ multiplex PCR, and its TCRdb copy is limited to in-frame clones, with some not included. The sample has tens of thousands of clones, 74% seen once; the top ten hold approximately 28%. These data originate in a study of blood T cell repertoires in COVID-19. The CDR3 runs 14 residues. CDR1 and CDR2 from the germline V gene are SGDLS and YYNGEE. J lost 2 bases, V lost 0 bases, and 1 base had no gene match. The sequence was collected from a woman aged 80 or over with acute or convalescent COVID-19. The sequenced sample consisted of peripheral blood. The chain combines TRBV9 with TRBJ2-5, with TRBD2 identical over 7 bases. CDR3 coding DNA: TGTGCCAGCAGCGTAGGCGGGAGACAAGAGACCCAGTACTTC. Translating gives CASSVGGRQETQYF.